The rows below give T cell receptor beta chains drawn from one sample of a study of T cells in Graves' hyperthyroidism and ophthalmopathy. MiXCR, run by TCRdb on the multiplex PCR reads, gives a single entry per CDR3 protein. Found here are about 400,000 distinct CDR3 sequences, about 14% of them singletons; the top ten hold around 27%. Sequencing was performed on blood. The receptors were sampled from a man aged 45-65 years with Graves' ophthalmopathy. Both conserved end residues are trimmed from each CDR3. Each record gives: J gene, V gene, clone size, CDR3 protein. Clone size is given for some rows only: seen once, a few or many times, or a class if the clone is expanded.

TRBJ1-2,TRBV7-3,few,ASSLAPLRGGYT
TRBJ2-5,TRBV20-1,few,SASPPALGQETQY
TRBJ1-1,TRBV30,many,AWKRGRFNTEAF
TRBJ2-2,TRBV29-1,many,SVSSTGGLSGELF
TRBJ2-6,TRBV11-2,few,ASSLIGLAA
TRBJ2-2,TRBV27,few,ASSPYPNTGELF
TRBJ2-1,TRBV3-1,many,ASSQGRKTYNEQF
TRBJ1-1,TRBV3-1,many,ASSPPRMTASEAF
TRBJ1-6,TRBV5-4,NA,ASSYGTEPNSPLH
TRBJ2-1,TRBV20-1,few,SANVGVWYNEQF
TRBJ1-1,TRBV4-2,NA,ASSQDSFTLRGDTEAF
TRBJ1-3,TRBV5-1,few,ASSLESGTGGYGSSGNTIY
TRBJ2-2,TRBV19,many,ASSNRGTNTGELF
TRBJ2-1,TRBV12-3/TRBV12-4,many,ASSTEGGFFNEQF
TRBJ2-5,TRBV5-1,few,ASTSVGGMMRETQY
TRBJ2-2,TRBV11-3,many,ASSLVFLSRGNTGELF
TRBJ1-1,TRBV18,many,ASSRLMNTEAF
TRBJ1-5,TRBV19,NA,ASTGGAGNQPQH
TRBJ1-4,TRBV2,many,ASRRDRGGTEKLF